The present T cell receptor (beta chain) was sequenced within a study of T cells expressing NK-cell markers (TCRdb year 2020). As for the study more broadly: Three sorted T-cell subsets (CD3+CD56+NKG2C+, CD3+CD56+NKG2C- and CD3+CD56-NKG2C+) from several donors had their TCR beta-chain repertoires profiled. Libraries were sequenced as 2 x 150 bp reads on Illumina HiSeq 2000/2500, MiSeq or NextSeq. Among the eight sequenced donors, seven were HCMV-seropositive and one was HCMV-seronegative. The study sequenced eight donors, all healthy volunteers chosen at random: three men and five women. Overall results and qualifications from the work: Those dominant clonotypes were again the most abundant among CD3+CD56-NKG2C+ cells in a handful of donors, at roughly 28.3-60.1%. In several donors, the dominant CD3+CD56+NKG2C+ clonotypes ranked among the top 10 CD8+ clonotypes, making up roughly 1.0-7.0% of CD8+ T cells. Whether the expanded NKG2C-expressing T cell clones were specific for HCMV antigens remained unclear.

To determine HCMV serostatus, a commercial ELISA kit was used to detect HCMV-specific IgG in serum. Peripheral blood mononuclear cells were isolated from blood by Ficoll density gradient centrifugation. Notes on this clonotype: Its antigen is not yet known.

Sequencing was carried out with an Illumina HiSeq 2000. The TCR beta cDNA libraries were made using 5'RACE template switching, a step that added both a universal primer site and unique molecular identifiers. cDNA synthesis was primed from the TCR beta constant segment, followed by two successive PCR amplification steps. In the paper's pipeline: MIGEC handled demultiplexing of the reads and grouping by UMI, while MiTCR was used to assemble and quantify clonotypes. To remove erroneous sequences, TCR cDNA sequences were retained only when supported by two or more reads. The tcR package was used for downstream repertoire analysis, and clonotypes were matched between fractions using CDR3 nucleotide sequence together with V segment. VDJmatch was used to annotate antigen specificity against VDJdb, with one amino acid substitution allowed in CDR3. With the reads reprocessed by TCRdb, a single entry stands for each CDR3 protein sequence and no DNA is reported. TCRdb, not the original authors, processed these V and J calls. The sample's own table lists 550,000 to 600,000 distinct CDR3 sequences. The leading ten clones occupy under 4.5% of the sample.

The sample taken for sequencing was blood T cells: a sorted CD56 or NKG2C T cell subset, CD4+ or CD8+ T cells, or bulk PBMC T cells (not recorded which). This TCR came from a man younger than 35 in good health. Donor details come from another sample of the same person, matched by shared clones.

The CDR3 has the sequence CASSPGTLYDEKLFF. The receptor chain draws on TRBV9 and TRBJ1-4. CDR3 length: 15 amino acids, cysteine to phenylalanine. DNA is not on record. CDR1 and CDR2 are read off the germline V gene as SGDLS and YYNGEE.